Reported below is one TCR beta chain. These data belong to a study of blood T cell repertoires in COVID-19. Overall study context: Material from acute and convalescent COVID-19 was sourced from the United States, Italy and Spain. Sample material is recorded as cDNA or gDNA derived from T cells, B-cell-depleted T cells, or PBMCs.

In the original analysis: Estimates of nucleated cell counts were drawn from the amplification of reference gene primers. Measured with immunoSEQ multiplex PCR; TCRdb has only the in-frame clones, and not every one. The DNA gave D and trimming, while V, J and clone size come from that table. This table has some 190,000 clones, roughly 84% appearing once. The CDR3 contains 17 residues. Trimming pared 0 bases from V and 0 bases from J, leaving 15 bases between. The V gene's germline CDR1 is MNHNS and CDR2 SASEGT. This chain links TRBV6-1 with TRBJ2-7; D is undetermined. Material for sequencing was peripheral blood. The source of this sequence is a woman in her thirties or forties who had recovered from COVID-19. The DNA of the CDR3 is TGTGCCAGCAGTGAAGCGCTCCTGCCTCTAAGCTCCTACGAGCAGTACTTC. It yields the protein CASSEALLPLSSYEQYF.